This T cell receptor beta chain was profiled in a study of immune characterization of retroperitoneal liposarcoma. The CDR3 totals 19 residues. Germline CDR1 is MGHDK and CDR2 is SYGVNS. V trimming: 7 bases; J trimming: 0 bases; junction bases outside the gene matches: 15. This clonotype was seen ten or more times. MiXCR, run by TCRdb on the PCR reads, gives a single entry per CDR3 protein. This table holds 4,000 to 6,500 distinct CDR3 sequences, roughly a third found once. This sequence joins TRBV25-1 and TRBJ2-6; TRBD1 aligns across 7 bases. The source of this sequence is a female donor with retroperitoneal liposarcoma. Sequenced: tumor tissue. CDR3 residues: CASKPKRGTALSGANVLTF. Written as DNA, the CDR3 is TGTGCCAGCAAACCAAAGAGAGGGACAGCCCTCTCTGGGGCCAACGTCCTGACTTTC.